These 31 T cell receptor beta chains share one sample of origin, sequenced in a study of Ad26.COV2.S vaccination and SARS-CoV-2 variants. Clones were read by immunoSEQ multiplex PCR, and TCRdb kept only the in-frame ones, dropping some. The sample includes about 390,000 clones, 92% of them seen just once. This sample's treatment: around 19 received Ad26.COV2.S at low or high dose, single or two shots; about 5 received placebo; per-sample allocation not given. Specimens were obtained on day 63 following the first vaccine or placebo injection. Sequences were derived from peripheral blood, sampled in a trial of Ad26.COV2.S vaccine versus placebo. The receptors stem from a person between 18 and 65 years old who received the Ad26.COV2.S COVID-19 vaccine or a placebo.

This chain connects TRBV13 to TRBJ2-3; possibly TRBD2 for D (7 bases). The CDR3 consists of 16 residues. The V end was cut by 7 bases, the J end by 3 bases, with 20 bases between. Germline V gene lookup returns CDR1 PRHDT and CDR2 FYEKMQ (reference sequence). The CDR3 loop reads CASISPRGAPTDTQYF. The CDR3 region has the DNA TGTGCCAGCATTTCCCCCCGGGGGGCCCCAACAGATACGCAGTATTTT.

This chain links TRBV4-3 with TRBJ1-5; 8 nucleotides align to TRBD1. This CDR3 comprises 17 residues. The V gene's germline CDR1 is LGHNA and CDR2 YSLEER. V was pared by 0 bases and J by 4 bases, with 8 bases of the junction left unmatched. The CDR3 sequence is CASSQERTGFMNQPQHF. The CDR3, as DNA: TGCGCCAGCAGCCAAGAAAGGACAGGGTTTATGAATCAGCCCCAGCATTTT.

The chain uses TRBV18 and TRBJ1-1; no firm D call. This CDR3 is built from 18 residues. Germline V CDR1 and CDR2: KGHSH, LQKENI. Deletions cut 2 bases from V and 0 bases from J, with 19 bases between. CDR3 region: CASSPGPRSWSLNTEAFF. The CDR3 DNA sequence: TGTGCCAGCTCACCAGGACCGCGGTCATGGAGTTTGAACACTGAAGCTTTCTTT.

This chain joins TRBV5-6 and TRBJ2-7, with TRBD2 identical over 8 bases. Germline assignment: CDR1 SGHDT and CDR2 YYEEEE. The trim removed 0 bases at V and 0 bases at J, leaving 2 bases unmatched. CDR3 size: 15 residues. CDR3 sequence: CASSLGRGASYEQYF. CDR3 sequence (DNA): TGTGCCAGCAGCTTGGGGCGGGGGGCCTCCTACGAGCAGTACTTC.

This chain joins TRBV21-1 and TRBJ1-5; the DNA was not compared with TRBD1, the D call given in the table. TRBV21-1 is tagged as a pseudogene. This CDR3 region has 17 residues. The CDR3 coding sequence is TGTGCCAGCAGCAAAGCGCGACAGGGGGGATTCAATCAGCCCCAGCATTTT. Protein product: CASSKARQGGFNQPQHF.

The chain combines TRBV2 with TRBJ2-1; no clear D gene. V was shortened by 6 bases and J by 0 bases, with 12 bases between the two germline ends. Germline CDR1 reads SNHLY; CDR2 reads FYNNEI. CDR3 length equals 15 residues. CDR3 amino acids: CASRDQQSSYNEQFF. Here the CDR3 DNA reads TGTGCCAGCAGAGATCAGCAGAGCTCCTACAATGAGCAGTTCTTC.

The rearrangement joins TRBV3-1 (or the pseudogene TRBV3-2) to TRBJ2-3, with TRBD1 as a possible D gene (6 bases). The CDR3 consists of 13 residues. Per the germline V gene, CDR1 is LGHDT and CDR2 is YNNKEL (reference sequence). V lost 4 bases, J lost 8 bases, and 13 bases lay in between. In DNA, the CDR3 is TGTGCCAGCAGCCCCCGGGGACATACTACGCAGTATTTT. Its translation is CASSPRGHTTQYF.

The chain links TRBV5-1 to TRBJ1-1; 8 bases agree with TRBD1. CDR3 length equals 15 residues. After removal of 3 bases from V and 6 bases from J, the junction contained 10 bases not matched to a gene. The germline V gene has CDR1 SGHRS and CDR2 YFSETQ. In DNA form, the CDR3 reads TGCGCCAGCAGCTCGATCGGACAGGGAACATCTGAAGCTTTCTTT. It encodes CASSSIGQGTSEAFF. The full variable domain, completed using reference TRBV5-1 and TRBJ1-1, is KAGVTQTPRYLIKTRGQQVTLSCSPISGHRSVSWYQQTPGQGLQFLFEYFSETQRNKGNFPGRFSGRQFSNSRSEMNVSTLELGDSALYLCASSSIGQGTSEAFFGQGTRLTVV.

DNA of the CDR3: TGTGCCAGCTCACCATCTATGACGGTTTTGAACACTGAAGCTTTCTTT. It codes for CASSPSMTVLNTEAFF. V usage is TRBV18 and J usage is TRBJ1-1; D remains ambiguous. This CDR3 is 16 amino acids long. Germline assignment: CDR1 KGHSH and CDR2 LQKENI. Between the trimmed V and J ends, which lost 2 bases and 0 bases, there was a span of 13 bases.

This clone was seen just once. This chain joins TRBV19 and TRBJ1-1; 10 nucleotides match TRBD1. Per germline, CDR1 LNHDA and CDR2 SQIVND (reference sequence). The CDR3 covers 16 residues. Unmatched junction bases numbered 7, after V lost 6 bases and J lost 0 bases. As DNA, the CDR3 is TGTGCCAGTAGGTCCCTGGGACAGGGGTTGAACACTGAAGCTTTCTTT. As protein: CASRSLGQGLNTEAFF.

The rearrangement uses TRBV11-2 and TRBJ2-3; perhaps TRBD2 as D (7 bases). Germline V lookup: CDR1 SGHAT, CDR2 FQNNGV. CDR3 length: 18 amino acids. V lost 5 bases and J lost 2, with 23 bases in between. The CDR3 region has the DNA TGTGCCAGCAGCCTTAGGGGGGGCACAGCGGGTTCCACAGATACGCAGTATTTT. It translates to CASSLRGGTAGSTDTQYF.

V and J are TRBV7-7 and TRBJ2-1; D gene uncertain. The CDR3 extends over 14 amino acids. The germline V gene has CDR1 SSHAT and CDR2 FNYEAQ (reference sequence). Trimming shortened V by 5 bases and J by 10 bases, and 18 bases separated the two germline ends. The CDR3 DNA reads as TGTGCCAGCAGCCGCGGCTCGGTGAATGGGGAGCAGTTCTTC. Residues: CASSRGSVNGEQFF.

The chain recombines TRBV5-1 with TRBJ2-3; TRBD2 might be the D (5 bases). Trimming removed 4 bases at V and 0 bases at J, with 18 bases between. There are 17 residues in the CDR3. The germline V gene has CDR1 SGHRS and CDR2 YFSETQ. CDR3 protein: CASSGGLSWGSTDTQYF. In DNA, the CDR3 is TGCGCCAGCAGCGGAGGCCTTTCTTGGGGAAGCACAGATACGCAGTATTTT.

V is TRBV5-1 and J is TRBJ2-3, with 9 positions matching TRBD2. Germline CDR1 and CDR2: SGHRS and YFSETQ. V was clipped by 3 bases and J by 0 bases; unmatched bases: 8. The CDR3 extends over 17 amino acids. This CDR3 is CASSSPGTSSSTDTQYF. CDR3 DNA sequence: TGCGCCAGCAGCTCCCCGGGGACTAGCAGCAGCACAGATACGCAGTATTTT. The full variable domain, with the rest looked up from reference TRBV5-1 and TRBJ2-3, is KAGVTQTPRYLIKTRGQQVTLSCSPISGHRSVSWYQQTPGQGLQFLFEYFSETQRNKGNFPGRFSGRQFSNSRSEMNVSTLELGDSALYLCASSSPGTSSSTDTQYFGPGTRLTVL.

The CDR3, as DNA: TGTGCCAGCAGTTCTAACCCCTCTACTCAGCCCCAGCATTTT. The encoded protein is CASSSNPSTQPQHF. The J gene is TRBJ1-5, the V gene TRBV28; D uncertain. This CDR3 spans 14 amino acids. Per germline, CDR1 MDHEN and CDR2 SYDVKM. V lost 4 bases, J lost 6 bases, and 13 bases lay in between.

The chain employs TRBV7-2 and TRBJ2-6; D call uncertain. V was cut by 1 base and J by 0 bases, with 7 bases left in between. The germline CDR1 and CDR2 sequences are SGHTA and FQGNSA. There are 16 residues in the CDR3. The CDR3 loop reads CASSLDGSSGANVLTF. The CDR3 nucleotides are TGTGCCAGCAGCTTAGACGGTAGCTCTGGGGCCAACGTCCTGACTTTC.

V and J are TRBV18 and TRBJ1-5; 7 bases fit TRBD1. With 3 bases clipped from V and 3 bases from J, the junction kept 2 bases outside the gene matches. The CDR3 loop spans 14 amino acids. Per germline, CDR1 KGHSH and CDR2 LQKENI. This CDR3 reads CASSPGQNNQPQHF. CDR3 DNA: TGTGCCAGCTCACCGGGACAGAACAATCAGCCCCAGCATTTT.

The V gene is TRBV7-2, the J gene TRBJ2-1; 14 nucleotides agree with TRBD2. The junction had 6 bases not matched to a gene; V was cut back by 4 bases and J by 16 bases. This CDR3 contains 13 residues. Looked up from germline, CDR1 is SGHTA and CDR2 is FQGNSA. CDR3 DNA: TGTGCCAGCAGCTCAAGGACTAGCGGGGGGTATTTCTTC. It encodes CASSSRTSGGYFF.

The chain joins TRBV19 to TRBJ1-2; D is possibly TRBD1 (6 bases). CDR1 is LNHDA and CDR2 is SQIVND in the germline V gene (reference sequence). The CDR3 loop spans 15 amino acids. Trimming removed 3 bases from V and 2 bases from J, with 13 bases in between. CDR3 DNA: TGTGCCAGTAGTATGTCAGACAGGCCGAACTATGGCTACACCTTC. Encoded protein: CASSMSDRPNYGYTF.

The chain employs TRBV4-3 and TRBJ1-1; D might be TRBD1 (5 bases). Per the germline V gene, CDR1 is LGHNA and CDR2 is YSLEER. The CDR3 totals 13 residues. Trimming left V 0 bases short and J 9 bases short, with 11 bases between. CDR3 nucleotides: TGCGCCAGCAGCCAAGAGGCAGGGAATCAAGCTTTCTTT. Translated: CASSQEAGNQAFF.

The chain is built from TRBV5-1 and TRBJ2-1; TRBD1 matches 8 bases. There are 14 residues in the CDR3. The V and J ends lost 4 bases and 7 bases, in that order; junction bases with no gene match: 7. Looked up from germline, CDR1 is SGHRS and CDR2 is YFSETQ. The CDR3 DNA reads as TGCGCCAGCAGCACAGGGGGGTTTGGAAATGAGCAGTTCTTC. Protein sequence: CASSTGGFGNEQFF.

This sequence joins TRBV19 and TRBJ2-2, with 7 bases lining up with TRBD2. CDR1 LNHDA and CDR2 SQIVND come from the germline V gene (reference sequence). The junction had 13 bases not matched to a gene; V was cut back by 11 bases and J by 7 bases. The length of the CDR3 is 14 residues. The chain's CDR3 is CAPPSGGWVGELFF. CDR3 DNA: TGTGCCCCCCCCTCCGGGGGGTGGGTCGGGGAGCTGTTTTTT.

V usage is TRBV12-5 and J usage is TRBJ2-2; 11 nucleotides align to TRBD1. CDR1 and CDR2 from the germline V gene are LGHNT and FRNRAP. Trimming cost V 2 bases and J 5 bases; bases outside gene matches: 7. This CDR3 region has 17 residues. This chain's CDR3 is CASGLWGTGGLTGELFF. As DNA, the CDR3 is TGTGCTAGTGGTTTGTGGGGGACAGGGGGTCTAACCGGGGAGCTGTTTTTT.

The CDR3 DNA reads TGTGCCAGCAGCTCACTCCGGGACAGGGGCTTCGTCGGGGAGCTGTTTTTT. It specifies CASSSLRDRGFVGELFF. The V call is TRBV7-9, the J call TRBJ2-2, with TRBD1 matching over 10 bases. The CDR3 spans 17 residues. V lost 4 bases to trimming and J lost 7 bases; unmatched junction nucleotides: 12. Looked up from germline, CDR1 is SEHNR and CDR2 is FQNEAQ (reference sequence).

This rearrangement joins TRBV7-9 to TRBJ1-4, with 7 bases identical to TRBD1. The CDR3 length is 17 residues. Germline-derived CDR1 and CDR2 are SEHNR and FQNEAQ (reference sequence). Losses at the gene ends were 4 bases for V and 0 bases for J; bases not matched to a gene: 8. As DNA, the CDR3 is TGTGCCAGCAGCTCGGGCGGACAGGACCCAACTAATGAAAAACTGTTTTTT. It is translated as CASSSGGQDPTNEKLFF. The full variable domain, with the rest looked up from reference TRBV7-9 and TRBJ1-4, is DTGVSQNPRHKITKRGQNVTFRCDPISEHNRLYWYRQTLGQGPEFLTYFQNEAQLEKSRLLSDRFSAERPKGSFSTLEIQRTEQGDSAMYLCASSSGGQDPTNEKLFFGSGTQLSVL.

This clone appeared once. The chain links TRBV2 to TRBJ1-3; D is unclear. V shed 8 bases and J shed 7 bases, with 6 bases lying between them. The CDR3 loop spans 10 amino acids. From germline, CDR1 is SNHLY and CDR2 FYNNEI. This CDR3 reads CASRANTIYF. The CDR3 DNA reads TGTGCCAGCCGGGCGAACACCATATATTTT.

The CDR3 DNA follows: TGTGCCAGCAGCCCGACGACAGGGAGCACTGAAGCTTTCTTT. Protein sequence: CASSPTTGSTEAFF. The rearrangement uses TRBV3-1 (or the pseudogene TRBV3-2) and TRBJ1-1; 7 nucleotides align to TRBD1. The V gene's germline CDR1 is LGHDT and CDR2 YNNKEL (reference sequence). The V segment lost 4 bases and the J segment 4 bases; nucleotides outside the gene matches: 6. This CDR3 region has 14 residues.

This clone was detected once. The rearrangement joins TRBV20-1 to TRBJ1-1; D is unclear. Germline values: CDR1 DFQATT, CDR2 SNEGSKA (reference sequence). The CDR3 is 11 amino acids. The ends were cut back, 7 bases at V and 0 bases at J, with 6 bases in the middle. The CDR3 here is CSGRLNTEAFF. The CDR3 DNA reads as TGCAGTGGGCGACTGAACACTGAAGCTTTCTTT.

The chain carries TRBV7-2 and TRBJ2-1; 8 bases line up with TRBD2. The CDR3 sequence is 16 residues long. Germline lookup yields CDR1 SGHTA and CDR2 FQGNSA. Unmatched junction bases numbered 7, after V lost 5 bases and J lost 1 base. CDR3 in amino acids: CASSPRRGVSYNEQFF. Here the CDR3 DNA reads TGTGCCAGCAGCCCTAGGCGGGGGGTATCCTACAATGAGCAGTTCTTC.

V usage is TRBV2 and J usage is TRBJ2-3; 8 bases are a match to TRBD2. This CDR3 spans 14 amino acids. Per germline, CDR1 SNHLY and CDR2 FYNNEI. Trimming cost V 9 bases and J 4 bases; bases outside gene matches: 9. The CDR3 DNA follows: TGTGCCAGTACCGGGACTAGGAGCGCAGATACGCAGTATTTT. This encodes CASTGTRSADTQYF.

The rearrangement uses TRBV5-1 and TRBJ1-2, with D possibly TRBD1 on 5 matching bases. The V end lost 0 bases, the J end lost 7 bases, and 16 bases lay between the germline ends. CDR1 is SGHRS, CDR2 YFSETQ, per germline. The CDR3 is 15 amino acids. The CDR3 here is CASSLEGGGGFGYTF. CDR3 DNA: TGCGCCAGCAGCTTGGAAGGTGGTGGGGGGTTTGGCTACACCTTC.